The 11 T cell receptor beta chains presented below share a single source sample, sequenced in a study of T cells in localized non-small cell lung cancer. Libraries were prepared by immunoSEQ multiplex PCR; TCRdb keeps only in-frame clonotypes and omits some of them. The table shows 59,000 or so clones, with approximately 90% occurring only once. The sequenced sample was peripheral blood, obtained before any cancer treatment. These receptors all stem from a man between 40 and 70 years old with stage I lung adenocarcinoma.

This chain joins TRBV5-6 and TRBJ2-7; possibly TRBD1 for D (6 bases). This CDR3 has 12 amino acids. CDR1 SGHDT and CDR2 YYEEEE come from the germline V gene. The germline V and J ends were trimmed by 2 bases and 7 bases, with 10 bases remaining between them. The CDR3 DNA reads TGTGCCAGCAGCTTTCATACAGGGGAGCAGTACTTC. Its translation: CASSFHTGEQYF.

This chain links TRBV10-2 with TRBJ2-3; D not certain. Trimming removed 2 bases from V and 5 bases from J, with 2 bases in between. The CDR3 runs to 11 residues. CDR1 is WSHSY, CDR2 SAAADI, per germline. The DNA of the CDR3 is TGCGCCAGCAGTGAGGTAGATACGCAGTATTTT. Translation: CASSEVDTQYF.

This clone appeared once. The V and J genes are TRBV6-5 and TRBJ2-7; TRBD2 agrees at 12 bases. The V gene end was trimmed by 8 bases and the J gene end by 3 bases; junction bases not matched to a gene: 5. The CDR3 length is 14 residues. Germline CDR1 and CDR2: MNHEY and SVGAGI. The CDR3, as DNA: TGTGCCAGCCAGACTAGCGGGAGAGACTACGAGCAGTACTTC. The encoded protein is CASQTSGRDYEQYF.

The rearrangement links TRBV4-1 to TRBJ1-1; TRBD1 might be the D (5 bases). The CDR3 is 15 amino acids. Trimming pared 4 bases from V and 5 bases from J, leaving 17 bases between. CDR1 MGHRA and CDR2 YSYEKL come from the germline V gene. The CDR3 DNA reads TGCGCCAGCAGCCCCTCTGTGGGGGAACGGACTGAAGCTTTCTTT. It yields the protein CASSPSVGERTEAFF.

The J gene is TRBJ2-7, the V gene TRBV27, with TRBD1 identical over 10 bases. Trimming removed 8 bases from V and 3 bases from J; junction bases left unmatched: 13. Germline-derived CDR1 and CDR2 are MNHEY and SMNVEV (reference sequence). The CDR3 runs 16 residues. The CDR3 loop is CASRPYPGQGNYEQYF. CDR3 nucleotide sequence: TGTGCCAGCCGCCCTTACCCGGGACAGGGGAACTACGAGCAGTACTTC.

CDR3 protein: CASSLAAETQYF. Written as DNA, the CDR3 is TGTGCCAGCAGCTTAGCTGCAGAGACCCAGTACTTC. The V call is TRBV7-2, the J call TRBJ2-5; D unclear. The CDR3 is made up of 12 amino acids. Trimming left V 0 bases short and J 4 bases short, with 3 bases between. Germline values: CDR1 SGHTA, CDR2 FQGNSA.

This chain uses TRBV11-2 with TRBJ2-7, with a possible D match to TRBD2 (5 bases). Per germline, CDR1 SGHAT and CDR2 FQNNGV. Trimming removed 1 base at V and 3 bases at J, with 10 bases between. This CDR3 is 14 amino acids long. CDR3 nucleotides: TGTGCCAGCAGCTTAGGAGGGAGCGACTACGAGCAGTACTTC. Translating it yields CASSLGGSDYEQYF.

The chain links TRBV7-2 to TRBJ2-7; possibly TRBD1 or TRBD2 for D (6 bases each). Trimming shortened V by 5 bases and J by 2 bases, and 16 bases separated the two germline ends. Germline V lookup: CDR1 SGHTA, CDR2 FQGNSA. This CDR3 has 15 residues. In DNA, the CDR3 is TGTGCCAGCAGCCCGGGGAGAGGGGGGACCTACGAGCAGTACTTC. Its translation: CASSPGRGGTYEQYF.

The gene calls are TRBV30 and TRBJ2-7, with a weak D call TRBD1 (6 bases). The V gene lost 8 bases and the J gene lost 2 bases, with 19 bases spanning the gap. This CDR3 comprises 14 residues. The V gene's germline CDR1 is GTSNPN and CDR2 SVGIG (reference sequence). CDR3 nucleotides: TGTGCCGGGTCCCCGGACAGACGGACCTACGAGCAGTACTTC. Translated, it gives CAGSPDRRTYEQYF.

In this sample, this clone turned up once. The chain links TRBV10-3 to TRBJ2-7; 7 positions match TRBD2. Germline values: CDR1 ENHRY, CDR2 SYGVKD. The junction had 3 bases not matched to a gene; V was cut back by 10 bases and J by 3 bases. The CDR3 consists of 11 residues. CDR3 coding DNA: TGTGCCACCCGGGACTACTACGAGCAGTACTTC. Protein product: CATRDYYEQYF.

The CDR3 is CASSSLGAGEAFF. In DNA form, the CDR3 reads TGTGCCAGCTCCTCCCTCGGGGCCGGTGAAGCTTTCTTT. This chain uses TRBV18 with TRBJ1-1; tentatively, D is TRBD1 (5 bases). CDR3 length: 13 amino acids. Trimming left V 6 bases short and J 7 bases short, with 15 bases between. CDR1 and CDR2 (germline): KGHSH, LQKENI.